This T cell receptor beta chain was captured by sequencing in a study of blood T cell repertoires in COVID-19. Study in general: The United States, Italy and Spain provided the acute and convalescent COVID-19 samples.

This clone is a singleton in its sample. Living in about two dozen US areas, the participants were between roughly 18 and 90 years of age. Profiled with immunoSEQ multiplex PCR; TCRdb holds only in-frame clones, not every one. The sample shows about 170,000 clones, 83% of them seen only once. The sequenced material came from PBMCs or T cells enriched from blood (not recorded which). This clonotype originated in a woman aged 50 to 60 who had recovered from COVID-19.

The CDR3 bases are TGTGCCAGCAGTTTACTCGGGAAGGAAAAACTGTTTTTT. Translating it yields CASSLLGKEKLFF. The gene calls are TRBV28 and TRBJ1-4; D is ambiguous. Trimming stripped 2 bases from V and 8 bases from J, with 9 bases between. CDR1 MDHEN and CDR2 SYDVKM come from the germline V gene. There are 13 residues in the CDR3.